This T cell receptor (beta chain) emerged from a study of patients and donors after allogeneic stem cell transplantation. There are many counts of this clonotype. TCRdb used MiXCR to reprocess the RT-PCR reads, holding one entry per CDR3 protein. In the table there are a few hundred thousand distinct CDR3 sequences, roughly 14% of which are singletons. The sequenced sample was blood, either unsorted or a sorted T cell fraction (not recorded which). This clonotype originated in a human donor who was either an allogeneic HSCT recipient or a stem cell or donor lymphocyte infusion donor (not recorded which). It is not recorded whose cells these are; they may come from a transplant donor.

CDR3 bases: TGTGCCAGCAGCTTACTCGGATCCTATAATTCACCCCTCCACTTT. Amino acids: CASSLLGSYNSPLHF. This chain uses TRBV7-3 with TRBJ1-6; D call uncertain. CDR3 length: 15 residues. Trimming pared 2 bases from V and 1 base from J, leaving 6 bases between. Per the germline V gene, CDR1 is SGHTA and CDR2 is FQGTGA.